The TCR beta chain described here comes from a study of blood T cell repertoires in COVID-19. Study details: Whether acute or convalescent, the COVID-19 samples came from the United States, Italy and Spain. The cDNA or gDNA used as material had been derived from T cells, B-cell-depleted T cells, or PBMCs.

Original analysis: From reference gene primer amplification, estimates of nucleated cell counts were derived. The protocol was immunoSEQ multiplex PCR, while the TCRdb copy is restricted to in-frame clones and leaves out a portion. V and J calls plus clone size are reproduced from that table; the DNA served to infer D and trimming. This table holds some 320,000 clones, approximately 89% found once. Trimming cost V 4 bases and J 8 bases; bases outside gene matches: 3. This CDR3 is 13 amino acids long. Germline V gene lookup returns CDR1 LGHDT and CDR2 YNNKEL (reference sequence). The rearrangement joins TRBV3-1 (or the pseudogene TRBV3-2) to TRBJ2-2; 8 positions match TRBD1. The sequenced sample was peripheral blood. The receptor was derived from a woman between 50 and 59 years old who had recovered from COVID-19. For the CDR3, the DNA is TGTGCCAGCAGCCCCAGGGGGCGAGGGGAGCTGTTTTTT. It specifies CASSPRGRGELFF.